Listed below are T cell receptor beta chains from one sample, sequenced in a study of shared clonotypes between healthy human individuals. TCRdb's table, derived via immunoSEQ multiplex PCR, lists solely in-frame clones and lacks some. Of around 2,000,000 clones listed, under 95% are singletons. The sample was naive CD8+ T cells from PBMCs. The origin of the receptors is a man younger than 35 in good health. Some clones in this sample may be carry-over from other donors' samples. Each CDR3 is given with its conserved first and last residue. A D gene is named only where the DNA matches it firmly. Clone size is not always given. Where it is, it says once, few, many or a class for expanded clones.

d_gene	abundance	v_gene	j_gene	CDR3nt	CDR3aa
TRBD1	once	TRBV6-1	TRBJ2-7	TGTGCCAGCCCCCCGGGACAGGGGGTCTACGAGCAGTACTTC	CASPPGQGVYEQYF
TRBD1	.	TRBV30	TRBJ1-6	TGTGCCTGGAGTCTGGGACAGGGGGCTGATTCACCCCTCCACTTT	CAWSLGQGADSPLHF
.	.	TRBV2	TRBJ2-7	TGTGCCAGCAGTGAAGCGCTTCCAATGACCGAGGACTACTACGAGCAGTACTTC	CASSEALPMTEDYYEQYF
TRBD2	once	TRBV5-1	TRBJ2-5	TGCGCCAGCAGCTATGGGCCTAGCGGGACCTCCGATGAGCAGTACTTC	CASSYGPSGTSDEQYF
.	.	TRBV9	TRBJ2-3	TGTGCCAGCAGCGTAAGCGGAGCGCTCACAGATACGCAGTATTTT	CASSVSGALTDTQYF
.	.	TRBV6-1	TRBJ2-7	TGTGCCAGCAGCGGTCAGGACAGTTTATCCTACGAGCAGTACTTC	CASSGQDSLSYEQYF
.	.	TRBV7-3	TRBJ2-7	TGTGCCAGCAGCTTCAGGAAGGCAGGACCCTACGAGCAGTACTTC	CASSFRKAGPYEQYF
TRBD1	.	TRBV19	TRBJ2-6	TGTGCCAGTTCCTACAGGGGGTACCACGGGGCCTCTGGGGCCAACGTCCTGACTTTC	CASSYRGYHGASGANVLTF
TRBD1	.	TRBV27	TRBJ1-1	TGTGCCAGCAGTTTTTCGCAGGGGGATTGGAACACTGAAGCTTTCTTT	CASSFSQGDWNTEAFF
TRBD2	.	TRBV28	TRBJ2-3	TGTGCCAGCAGCCTAGCGGGAGGCTCAGATACGCAGTATTTT	CASSLAGGSDTQYF
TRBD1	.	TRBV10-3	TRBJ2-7	TGTGCCATCAGTGACTGGACAGGGGGCGCTAGCTACGAGCAGTACTTC	CAISDWTGGASYEQYF
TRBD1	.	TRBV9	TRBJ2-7	TGTGCCAGCAGCTTACTAGGACAGGGGACTAACGAGCAGTACTTC	CASSLLGQGTNEQYF
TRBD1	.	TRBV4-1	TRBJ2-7	TGCGCCAGCAGCATACGGACAGGAGCCTACGAGCAGTACTTC	CASSIRTGAYEQYF
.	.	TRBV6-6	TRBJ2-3	TGTGCCAGCAGCCTACCGGGCTCTAGCACAGATACGCAGTATTTT	CASSLPGSSTDTQYF
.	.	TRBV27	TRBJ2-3	TGTGCCAGCAGTTTTGCGGTATCCCCCACAGATACGCAGTATTTT	CASSFAVSPTDTQYF
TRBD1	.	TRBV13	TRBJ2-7	TGTGCCAGCAGCCTCGGGACAGGGGGCTACGAGCAGTACTTC	CASSLGTGGYEQYF
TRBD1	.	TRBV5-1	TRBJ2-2	TGCGCCAGCAGCCTACGGACAGGGCCGCCGATTAACACCGGGGAGCTGTTTTTT	CASSLRTGPPINTGELFF
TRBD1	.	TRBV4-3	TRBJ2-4	TGCGCCAGCAGCTTTCGGACAGGGGGGAATCCCAAAAACATTCAGTACTTC	CASSFRTGGNPKNIQYF
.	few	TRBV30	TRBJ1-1	TGTGCCTGGAGGGCTAAAGGACTTATGGGTGCTGAAGCTTTCTTT	CAWRAKGLMGAEAFF
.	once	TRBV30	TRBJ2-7	TGTGCCTGGAGCAGGGGCCACGAGCAGTACTTC	CAWSRGHEQYF
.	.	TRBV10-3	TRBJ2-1	TGTGCCATCACCGGGACTCGAAGCCACAATGAGCAGTTCTTC	CAITGTRSHNEQFF
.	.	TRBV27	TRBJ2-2	TGTGCCAGCAGTTTGGTGGGGCACGGGGAGCTGTTTTTT	CASSLVGHGELFF
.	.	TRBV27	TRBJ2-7	TGTGCCAGCAGTCCTTTTCCCGGGCCCCGCGAGCAGTACTTC	CASSPFPGPREQYF
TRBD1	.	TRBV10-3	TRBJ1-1	TGTGCCATCAGTGATCCTCAGGGGGCTTACACTGAAGCTTTCTTT	CAISDPQGAYTEAFF
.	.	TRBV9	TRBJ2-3	TGTGCCAGCAGCGTTAGTAGCGGCACAGATACGCAGTATTTT	CASSVSSGTDTQYF
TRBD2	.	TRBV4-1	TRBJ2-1	TGCGCCAGCAGCCTACTAGCGGGACTCATCGATGAGCAGTTCTTC	CASSLLAGLIDEQFF
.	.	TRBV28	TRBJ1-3	TGTGCCAGCAGTCCCCTGCGTAGCTCTGGAAACACCATATATTTT	CASSPLRSSGNTIYF
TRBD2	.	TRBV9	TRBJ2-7	TGTGCCAGCAGCGTAGGACTAGCGGGAGGCTACGAGCAGTACTTC	CASSVGLAGGYEQYF
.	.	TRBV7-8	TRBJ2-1	TGTGCCAGCAGCTTAGACGGGAGTTACTACAATGAGCAGTTCTTC	CASSLDGSYYNEQFF
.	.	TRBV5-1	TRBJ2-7	TGCGCCAGCAGCTTGGCCGCTGGCAGAGCCTACGAGCAGTACTTC	CASSLAAGRAYEQYF
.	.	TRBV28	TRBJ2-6	TGTGCCAGCAGCCCCTTGCGGCCCTCTGGGGCCAACGTCCTGACTTTC	CASSPLRPSGANVLTF
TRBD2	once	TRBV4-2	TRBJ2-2	TGTGCCAGCTTAAACCCGACTAGCGGAGGGGGTGGCACCGGGGAGCTGTTTTTT	CASLNPTSGGGGTGELFF
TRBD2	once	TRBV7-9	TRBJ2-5	TGTGCCAGCAGCTTTAGAGCGGGAGTCGGGGAGGAGACCCAGTACTTC	CASSFRAGVGEETQYF
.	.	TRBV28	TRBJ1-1	TGTGCCAGCAGCTACCTCGTGAGTGGCACTGAAGCTTTCTTT	CASSYLVSGTEAFF
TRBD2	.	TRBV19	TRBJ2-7	TGTGCCAGTAGTATTCTGGGACTAGCAGGCTACGAGCAGTACTTC	CASSILGLAGYEQYF
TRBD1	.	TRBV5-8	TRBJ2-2	TGTGCCAGCAGCTTGGGACAGGGGTGGACCGGGGAGCTGTTTTTT	CASSLGQGWTGELFF
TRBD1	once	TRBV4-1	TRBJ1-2	TGCGCCAGCAGCCAAGGAGGACAGGCCCTGAATGGCTACACCTTC	CASSQGGQALNGYTF
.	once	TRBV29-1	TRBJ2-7	TGCAGCGTTGGGGGGGACTACGAGCAGTACTTC	CSVGGDYEQYF
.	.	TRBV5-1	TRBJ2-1	TGCGCCAGCACGGAAGGCTCCTACAATGAGCAGTTCTTC	CASTEGSYNEQFF
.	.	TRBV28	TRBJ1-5	TGTGCCAGCAGTTTGGGCAGCTATAGCAATCAGCCCCAGCATTTT	CASSLGSYSNQPQHF
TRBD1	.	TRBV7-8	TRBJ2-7	TGTGCCAGCAGCTCTCTCTGGACAGGGGGCCCCTACGAGCAGTACTTC	CASSSLWTGGPYEQYF
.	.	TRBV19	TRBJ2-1	TGTGCCAGTAGTATTGGCCTAGTCTACAATGAGCAGTTCTTC	CASSIGLVYNEQFF
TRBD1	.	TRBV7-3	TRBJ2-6	TGTGCCAGCAGCTTCGCCAAGACAGGGCCAAGCTCTGGGGCCAACGTCCTGACTTTC	CASSFAKTGPSSGANVLTF
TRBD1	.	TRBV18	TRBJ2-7	TGTGCCAGCTCACCCCCAAAGGGACAGGAGTCCTACGAGCAGTACTTC	CASSPPKGQESYEQYF
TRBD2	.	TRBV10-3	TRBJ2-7	TGTGCCATCAGTGAGTCCGGACTAGCGGGAGGATCCTACGAGCAGTACTTC	CAISESGLAGGSYEQYF
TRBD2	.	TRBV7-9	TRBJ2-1	TGTGCCAGCAGCTCACCGACTAGCGGGAGTCGTTACAATGAGCAGTTCTTC	CASSSPTSGSRYNEQFF